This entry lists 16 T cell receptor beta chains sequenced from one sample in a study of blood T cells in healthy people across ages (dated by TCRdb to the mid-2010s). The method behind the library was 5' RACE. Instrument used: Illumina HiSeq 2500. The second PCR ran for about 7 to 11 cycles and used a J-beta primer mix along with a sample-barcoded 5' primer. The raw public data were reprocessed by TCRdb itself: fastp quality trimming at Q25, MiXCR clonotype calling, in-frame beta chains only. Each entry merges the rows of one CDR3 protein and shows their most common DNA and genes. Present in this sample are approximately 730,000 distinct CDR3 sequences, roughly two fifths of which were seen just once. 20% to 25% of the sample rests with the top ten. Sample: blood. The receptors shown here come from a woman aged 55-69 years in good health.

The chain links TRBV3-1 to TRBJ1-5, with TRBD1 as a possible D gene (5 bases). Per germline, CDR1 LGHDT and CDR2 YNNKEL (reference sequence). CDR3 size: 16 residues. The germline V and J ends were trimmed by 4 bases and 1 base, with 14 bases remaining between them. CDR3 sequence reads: CASSRSSAGSNQPQHF. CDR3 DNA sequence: TGTGCCAGCAGCCGTTCGTCGGCAGGGAGCAATCAGCCCCAGCATTTT.

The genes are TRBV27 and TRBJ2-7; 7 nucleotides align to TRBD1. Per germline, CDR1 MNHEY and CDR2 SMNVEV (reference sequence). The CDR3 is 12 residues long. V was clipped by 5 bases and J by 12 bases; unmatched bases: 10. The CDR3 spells CASSPLDRHLYF. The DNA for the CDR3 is TGTGCCAGCAGTCCGTTGGACAGGCATCTGTACTTC.

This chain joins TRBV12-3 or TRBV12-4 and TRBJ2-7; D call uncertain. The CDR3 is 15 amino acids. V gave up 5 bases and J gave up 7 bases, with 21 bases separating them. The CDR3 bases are TGTGCCAGCAGTCCGGTACTCGAAGCCAGGCATGAGCAGTACTTC. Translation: CASSPVLEARHEQYF.

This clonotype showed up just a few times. CDR3 nucleotide sequence: TGTGCCAGCCTCGGGAGGGTGGAAAGCGAGCAGTACTTC. Its translation is CASLGRVESEQYF. The chain has TRBV6-2 or TRBV6-3 and TRBJ2-7, with TRBD2 matching 8 bases. Germline CDR1 is MNHEY and CDR2 is SVGEGT. Trimming at V came to 8 bases and at J to 6 bases, leaving 9 bases not matched to a gene. The CDR3 totals 13 residues.

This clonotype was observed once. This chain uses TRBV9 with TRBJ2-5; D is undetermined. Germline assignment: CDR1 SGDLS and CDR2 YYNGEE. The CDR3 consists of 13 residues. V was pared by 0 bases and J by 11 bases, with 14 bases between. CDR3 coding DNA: TGTGCCAGCAGCGTAGTAACACCCAATGAGCAGTACTTC. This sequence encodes CASSVVTPNEQYF.

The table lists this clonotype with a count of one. The CDR3 protein is CASSQPGTRQNTEAFF. CDR3 DNA sequence: TGTGCCAGCAGCCAACCCGGGACACGTCAAAACACTGAAGCTTTCTTT. The chain carries TRBV3-1 and TRBJ1-1; D might be TRBD1 (6 bases). Germline assignment: CDR1 LGHDT and CDR2 YNNKEL (reference sequence). The V and J ends lost 2 bases and 2 bases respectively, with 15 bases between them. The CDR3 consists of 16 residues.

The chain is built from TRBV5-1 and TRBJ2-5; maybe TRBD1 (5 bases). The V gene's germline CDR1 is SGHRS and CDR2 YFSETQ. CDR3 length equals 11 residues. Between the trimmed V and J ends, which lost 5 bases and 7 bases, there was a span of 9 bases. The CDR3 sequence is CASRQEGTQYF. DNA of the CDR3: TGCGCCAGCAGACAGGAAGGGACCCAGTACTTC. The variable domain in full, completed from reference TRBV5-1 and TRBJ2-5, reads KAGVTQTPRYLIKTRGQQVTLSCSPISGHRSVSWYQQTPGQGLQFLFEYFSETQRNKGNFPGRFSGRQFSNSRSEMNVSTLELGDSALYLCASRQEGTQYFGPGTRLLVL.

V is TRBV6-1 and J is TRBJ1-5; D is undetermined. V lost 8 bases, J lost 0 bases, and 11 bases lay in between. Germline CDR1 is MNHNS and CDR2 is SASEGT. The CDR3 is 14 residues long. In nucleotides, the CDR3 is TGTGCCAGCCAAACCCTTCTTAGCAATCAGCCCCAGCATTTT. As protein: CASQTLLSNQPQHF.

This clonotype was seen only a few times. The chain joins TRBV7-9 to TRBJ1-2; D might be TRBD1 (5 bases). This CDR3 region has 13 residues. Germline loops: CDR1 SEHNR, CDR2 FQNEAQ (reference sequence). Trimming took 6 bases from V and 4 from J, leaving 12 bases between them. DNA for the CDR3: TGTGCCAGCAGTCCTGGGACCTCCTATGGCTACACCTTC. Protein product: CASSPGTSYGYTF.

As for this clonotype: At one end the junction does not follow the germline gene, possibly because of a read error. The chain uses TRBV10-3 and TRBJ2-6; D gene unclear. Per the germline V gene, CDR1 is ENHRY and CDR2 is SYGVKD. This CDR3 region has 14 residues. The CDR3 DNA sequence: TGTGCCACCAGTGGGGACTCTGGGGCCAACGTCCTGACTTTC. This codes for CATSGDSGANVLTF.

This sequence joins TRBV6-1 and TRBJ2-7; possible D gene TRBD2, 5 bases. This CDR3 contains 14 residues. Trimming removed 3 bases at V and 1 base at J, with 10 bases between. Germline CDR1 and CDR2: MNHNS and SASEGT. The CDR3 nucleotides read TGTGCCAGCAGTGAGGAGCGGTTTTCCTACGAGCAGTACTTC. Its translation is CASSEERFSYEQYF.

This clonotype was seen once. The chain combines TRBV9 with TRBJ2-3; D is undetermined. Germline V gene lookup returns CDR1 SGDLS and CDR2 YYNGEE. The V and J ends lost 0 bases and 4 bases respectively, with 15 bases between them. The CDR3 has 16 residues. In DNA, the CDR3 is TGTGCCAGCAGCGTAGTGCCAAAAACTCCTCCAGATACGCAGTATTTT. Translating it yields CASSVVPKTPPDTQYF.

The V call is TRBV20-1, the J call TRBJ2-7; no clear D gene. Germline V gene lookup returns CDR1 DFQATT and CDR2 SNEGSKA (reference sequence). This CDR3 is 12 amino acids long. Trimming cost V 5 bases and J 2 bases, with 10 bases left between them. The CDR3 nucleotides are TGCAGTGCTCAATTAGGACCCTACGAGCAGTACTTC. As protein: CSAQLGPYEQYF.

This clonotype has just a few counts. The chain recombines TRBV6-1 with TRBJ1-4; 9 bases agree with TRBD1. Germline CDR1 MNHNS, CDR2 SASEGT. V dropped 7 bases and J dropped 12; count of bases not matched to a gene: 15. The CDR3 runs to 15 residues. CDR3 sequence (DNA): TGTGCCAGCAATGGACAGGGGATCGGAATGGGCGAACTGTTTTTT. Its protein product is CASNGQGIGMGELFF.

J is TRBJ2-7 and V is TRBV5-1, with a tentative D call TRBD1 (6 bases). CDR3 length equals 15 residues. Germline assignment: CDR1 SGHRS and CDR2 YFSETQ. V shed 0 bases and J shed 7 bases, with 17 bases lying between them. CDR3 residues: CASSLGQETYNEQYF. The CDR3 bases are TGCGCCAGCAGCTTGGGACAGGAGACCTACAATGAGCAGTACTTC.

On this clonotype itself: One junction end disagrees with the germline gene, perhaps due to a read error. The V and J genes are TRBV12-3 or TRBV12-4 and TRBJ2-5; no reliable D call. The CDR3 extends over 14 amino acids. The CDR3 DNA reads TGTGCCAGCAGTTTAGCGGCGGCCCAAGAGACCCGGTACTTC. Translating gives CASSLAAAQETRYF.